A selection of T cell receptor beta chains follows, all from one sample in a study of shared clonotypes between healthy human individuals. Assay: immunoSEQ multiplex PCR; the TCRdb copy retains only in-frame clones and omits some. The table records some 500,000 clones, around 95% of them present only once. Sequencing was performed on naive CD4+ T cells sorted from blood. Receptor source: a woman in her 30s in good health. Each CDR3 is given with its conserved first and last residue. The order of the fields is V gene, clone size, J gene, D gene, CDR3 protein, CDR3 DNA. A D gene is named only where the DNA matches it firmly. Some rows have no size entry. The others give once, few or many, or a class for an expanded clone.

>TRBV7-2|.|TRBJ2-5|.
CASSLGSSIETQYF
TGTGCCAGCAGCTTAGGTTCTAGCATAGAGACCCAGTACTTC
>TRBV6-5|.|TRBJ2-6|.
CASSYRGAGANVLTF
TGTGCCAGCAGTTACCGGGGTGCTGGGGCCAACGTCCTGACTTTC
>TRBV25-1|.|TRBJ2-1|.
CASRHATRNEQFF
TGTGCCAGCAGGCATGCTACCCGCAATGAGCAGTTCTTC
>TRBV30|.|TRBJ2-7|.
CAWSVHTSSYEQYF
TGTGCCTGGAGTGTTCATACGAGCTCCTACGAGCAGTACTTC
>TRBV5-4|.|TRBJ2-7|.
CASSFPAGNEQYF
TGTGCCAGCAGCTTTCCAGCAGGGAACGAGCAGTACTTC
>TRBV4-1|.|TRBJ2-1|TRBD1
CASSQQTTGTEQFF
TGCGCCAGCAGCCAACAAACGACAGGGACTGAGCAGTTCTTC
>TRBV5-5|.|TRBJ1-5|.
CASSLQGNNQPQHF
TGTGCCAGCAGCTTACAGGGTAACAATCAGCCCCAGCATTTT
>TRBV4-1|.|TRBJ2-5|.
CASSQDLGTGVKTQYF
TGCGCCAGCAGCCAAGATTTGGGTACTGGGGTAAAGACCCAGTACTTC
>TRBV13|.|TRBJ2-3|.
CASSLTDLTDTQYF
TGTGCCAGCAGCTTGACAGACCTGACAGATACGCAGTATTTT
>TRBV4-1|.|TRBJ2-1|TRBD1
CASSQDTTGGWNEQFF
TGCGCCAGCAGCCAAGATACTACAGGGGGCTGGAATGAGCAGTTCTTC
>TRBV4-2|.|TRBJ2-3|.
CASSQARLYF
TGTGCCAGCAGCCAAGCGAGGCTGTATTTT
>TRBV28|.|TRBJ1-5|.
CASSSGAEGHQPQHF
TGTGCCAGCAGTTCTGGGGCGGAGGGGCATCAGCCCCAGCATTTT
>TRBV4-2|.|TRBJ2-5|TRBD2
CASSRAGAGETQYF
TGTGCCAGCAGCCGAGCGGGAGCGGGGGAGACCCAGTACTTC
>TRBV5-1|.|TRBJ2-3|TRBD1
CASSLGTGTDTQYF
TGCGCCAGCAGCTTAGGGACAGGAACCGATACGCAGTATTTT
>TRBV28|.|TRBJ2-7|TRBD2
CASRSGGLAGYEQYF
TGTGCCAGTCGTTCTGGGGGGCTAGCGGGCTACGAGCAGTACTTC
>TRBV11-2|.|TRBJ2-5|.
CASSFGYQETQYF
TGTGCCAGCAGCTTTGGCTACCAAGAGACCCAGTACTTC
>TRBV2|.|TRBJ1-5|.
CASRGDQPQHF
TGTGCCAGCAGGGGCGATCAGCCCCAGCATTTT
>TRBV4-1|once|TRBJ1-6|.
CASSRRGDGLNNSPLHF
TGCGCCAGCAGCCGGAGAGGGGATGGCCTCAATAATTCACCCCTCCACTTT
>TRBV19|.|TRBJ1-1|.
CASSATGMNTEAFF
TGTGCCAGTAGTGCAACAGGGATGAACACTGAAGCTTTCTTT
>TRBV27|.|TRBJ2-1|.
CASSLFLYPSYNEQFF
TGTGCCAGCAGTTTATTTTTATACCCCTCCTACAATGAGCAGTTCTTC
>TRBV27|.|TRBJ1-2|.
CASSSREGHPDGYTF
TGTGCCAGCAGTTCACGGGAGGGCCACCCTGATGGCTACACCTTC
>TRBV28|once|TRBJ2-7|TRBD1
CASRTGGREQYF
TGTGCCAGCAGAACAGGGGGCCGCGAGCAGTACTTC
>TRBV6-6|.|TRBJ2-1|.
CASSYQSAVGVGQFF
TGTGCCAGCAGTTATCAATCGGCGGTCGGGGTGGGGCAGTTCTTC
>TRBV28|.|TRBJ1-6|.
CASSYTPSYNSPLHF
TGTGCCAGCAGTTATACCCCCTCCTATAATTCACCCCTCCACTTT
>TRBV2|.|TRBJ1-4|.
CASSDLTDHPPENEKLFF
TGTGCCAGCAGTGACCTCACAGACCACCCGCCAGAAAATGAAAAACTGTTTTTT
>TRBV7-9|.|TRBJ2-1|.
CASSLRDNEQFF
TGTGCCAGCAGCCTCCGGGACAATGAGCAGTTCTTC